This T cell receptor (beta chain) was captured by sequencing in a study of early T cells in non-severe SARS-CoV-2 infection (dated by TCRdb to about 2021). Context from the whole study: TCR sequencing used bulk RNA from unsorted whole blood, so alpha and beta chains could not be paired.

Set within a cohort of healthcare workers in London, UK, this nested case-control study involved weekly PCR testing of nasopharyngeal swabs along with blood sampling. Between 23 and 31 March 2020, the week of the UK lockdown, healthcare workers were enrolled and then followed up weekly for as long as 16 weeks. The library was built by means of 5' RACE. The listed sequencing device is NextSeq 500. In the TCR library protocol, unique molecular identifiers were attached to individual cDNA molecules to correct for PCR bias and sequencing error. Both TCR alpha and beta chains were sequenced, and tight co-correlation was observed between alpha and beta sequence abundances in each sample. The study's own analysis went as follows. Decombinator V4 was used to annotate the V gene, J gene and CDR3 of the TCR sequences. TCRs were defined as expanded if a significant change between any two time points was detected under a Poisson model with p below 0.0001. TCR abundances were normalised to the total number of TCRs sequenced per sample and were expressed as counts per million. TRAV1-2 paired with TRAJ12, TRAJ20 or TRAJ33 defined MAIT TCRs, while TRAV10 paired with TRAJ18 defined iNKT TCRs. VDJdb, accessed 1 November 2021, was searched for CMV, EBV and SARS-CoV-2 annotated TCRs, with TCRs annotated for multiple antigens excluded. Starting from the raw public reads, TCRdb applied fastp trimming at Q25, assembled clones with MiXCR and retained in-frame beta chains. CDR3 protein sequences are deduplicated, and each keeps its most common genes and DNA. The V and J calls come from TCRdb's annotation, not from the publication. In this sample the table shows 65,000 to 85,000 distinct CDR3 sequences, roughly 10% of which occur a single time. Together, the top ten hold 3.5% to 4.5% of the sample.

The paper's findings and limits, for the study overall: Matching against VDJdb was skewed toward anti-spike CD8 responses, likely underestimated virus-specific expansions, and missed private and CD4 specificities.

Comments on this clonotype: Its antigen has not been determined. No much larger clone exists at a distance of one base, and base qualities are not known.

CDR1 and CDR2 were assigned from the germline V gene (reference sequence) as DFQATT and SNEGSKA. CDR3 length: 16 amino acids, cysteine to phenylalanine. The DNA shown is the 48-base CDR3, in frame from base 1. Unmatched junction bases come to 8, with V trimmed by 2 bases and J by 1 base. The rearranged segments are TRBV20-1 and TRBJ2-7; 10 bases in the junction line up with TRBD2. This TCR was sampled from an adult who was a healthcare worker with PCR-confirmed SARS-CoV-2 infection or an uninfected control (not recorded which). The sample was whole blood. Here is the DNA: TGCAGTGCTAGATCCCTTGGGACTAGCGAATCCTACGAGCAGTACTTC. Protein translation: CSARSLGTSESYEQYF.